The text below deals with one T cell receptor beta chain. In the authors' methods: Nucleated cell number was recorded as an estimate derived from reference gene primer amplification. The method was immunoSEQ multiplex PCR; TCRdb's version includes in-frame clones alone and lacks a portion of them. V and J calls and clone size are copied from that table; D and trimming were computed from the DNA. Of under 250,000 clones listed, about 87% were seen once; the top ten hold 6% to 9%. The germline V gene encodes CDR1 SGHRS and CDR2 YFSETQ. After removal of 4 bases from V and 3 bases from J, the junction contained 1 base not matched to a gene. The CDR3 totals 14 residues. These data belong to a study of blood T cell repertoires in COVID-19. Study at large: PBMCs, B-cell-depleted T cells, or T cells were the source of the cDNA or gDNA that made up the material.

The TCR comes from a woman aged 70-85 years with active or convalescent COVID-19. The chain couples TRBV5-1 to TRBJ2-1; 10 nucleotides agree with TRBD2. The sequencing input was peripheral blood. The CDR3 reads CASSPSGGYNEQFF. In DNA, the CDR3 is TGCGCCAGCAGCCCTAGCGGGGGCTACAATGAGCAGTTCTTC.